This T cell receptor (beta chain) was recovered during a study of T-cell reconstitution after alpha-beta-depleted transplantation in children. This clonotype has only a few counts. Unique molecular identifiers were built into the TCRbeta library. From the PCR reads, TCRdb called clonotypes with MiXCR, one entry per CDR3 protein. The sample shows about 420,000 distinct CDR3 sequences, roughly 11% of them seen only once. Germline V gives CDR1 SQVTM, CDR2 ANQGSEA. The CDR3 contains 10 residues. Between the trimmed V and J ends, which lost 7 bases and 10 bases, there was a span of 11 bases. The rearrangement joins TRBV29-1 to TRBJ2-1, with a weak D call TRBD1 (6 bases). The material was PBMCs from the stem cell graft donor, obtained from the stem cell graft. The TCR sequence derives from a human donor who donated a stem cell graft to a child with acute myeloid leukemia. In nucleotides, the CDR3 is TGCAGCGGCAACGACAGGGAGCAGTTCTTC. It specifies CSGNDREQFF.